A selection of T cell receptor beta chains follows, all from one sample in a study of control samples from healthy donors and cancer patients. Assay: immunoSEQ multiplex PCR; the TCRdb copy retains only in-frame clones and omits some. Among 100,000 to 150,000 clones listed, 85% to 95% were seen once. Sequencing was done on a sample of PBMCs. The receptors were sampled from an elderly man with head and neck cancer. CDR3s include the opening cysteine and the closing phenylalanine or tryptophan. The D gene is left open where the match is weak. Clone size is stated in some rows and not others, as once, few, many or a class when expanded.

J gene	V gene	clone size	D gene	CDR3 DNA	CDR3 protein
TRBJ2-3	TRBV11-2	-	TRBD2	TGTGCCAGCCCTCGACTAGCGGGGGGGGGTACGCAGTATTTT	CASPRLAGGGTQYF
TRBJ1-6	TRBV19	-	-	TGTGCCAGTAGGTCCAGCTATTCACCCCTCCACTTT	CASRSSYSPLHF
TRBJ1-2	TRBV9	-	-	TGTGCCAGCAGCCTCCCCGGGTCCGGGGGCGGTTTTGGCTACACCTTC	CASSLPGSGGGFGYTF
TRBJ1-6	TRBV5-8	-	-	TGTGCCAGCAGCTTAGGGACGGTTGACAATTCACCCCTCCACTTT	CASSLGTVDNSPLHF
TRBJ1-5	TRBV27	-	-	TGTGCCAGCAGTTTATCGCTGGGAGGTTCGGAACATTTT	CASSLSLGGSEHF
TRBJ2-5	TRBV7-2	-	-	TGTGCCAGCAGCTTAGAGCGGGCGCGAGAGACCCAGTACTTC	CASSLERARETQYF
TRBJ1-2	TRBV2	-	-	TGTGCCAGCAGTGATCTGTCGGAAGATAACTATGGCTACACCTTC	CASSDLSEDNYGYTF
TRBJ1-1	TRBV28	once	-	TGTGCCAGCGGGAGGACTAGCACTGAAGCTTTCTTT	CASGRTSTEAFF
TRBJ1-1	TRBV27	once	-	TGTGCCAGCAGTTTCTTTGGGAACACTGAAGCTTTCTTT	CASSFFGNTEAFF
TRBJ1-1	TRBV5-5	-	-	TGTGCCAGCAGCCCTTATACAGGGACTGAAGCTTTCTTT	CASSPYTGTEAFF
TRBJ2-2	TRBV29-1	-	-	TGCAGCGTTGAAGATGGTGAGCAAGCCGGGGAGCTGTTTTTT	CSVEDGEQAGELFF
TRBJ1-1	TRBV15	once	-	TGTGCCACCAGCAGAGGTCCGGGCCAAAACACTGAAGCTTTCTTT	CATSRGPGQNTEAFF
TRBJ2-7	TRBV15	-	-	TGTGCCACCGCCCTAGGGACACCCAACTACGAGCAGTACTTC	CATALGTPNYEQYF
TRBJ1-6	TRBV19	few	-	TGTGCCAGTAGTACCGGTGGGGGGAATTCACCCCTCCACTTT	CASSTGGGNSPLHF
TRBJ1-5	TRBV24-1	once	-	TGTGCCACCAGTGACCTACAGAGCAATCAGCCCCAGCATTTT	CATSDLQSNQPQHF
TRBJ2-7	TRBV27	few	-	TGTGCCAGCAGCTCCGGACCTTACTACGAGCAGTACTTC	CASSSGPYYEQYF
TRBJ2-5	TRBV7-8	-	-	TGTGCCAGCAGCTCTTCGGTAGAGACCCAGTACTTC	CASSSSVETQYF
TRBJ2-7	TRBV12-3/TRBV12-4	-	-	TGTGCCAGCAGTTTACCCCCGGGCTACGAGCAGTACTTC	CASSLPPGYEQYF
TRBJ1-4	TRBV15	-	-	TGTGCCACCAGCAGAGGACAGGCAGAAAAACTGTTTTTT	CATSRGQAEKLFF
TRBJ1-2	TRBV5-5	-	-	TGTGCCAGCAGCTTGGAGGGGGGGCGCTATGGCTACACCTTC	CASSLEGGRYGYTF
TRBJ1-5	TRBV5-1	-	-	TGCGCCAGCAGCTTGGGCAGCCCTAATCAGCCCCAGCATTTT	CASSLGSPNQPQHF
TRBJ1-6	TRBV10-3	-	-	TGTGCCATCAGTGAGTCTCGGACAGCTAATTCACCCCTCCACTTT	CAISESRTANSPLHF
TRBJ2-3	TRBV14	-	TRBD2	TGTGCCAGCAGCCAGTTGGGACTAGTGACAGATACGCAGTATTTT	CASSQLGLVTDTQYF
TRBJ1-4	TRBV4-1	once	TRBD1	TGCGCCAGCAGCCTTCAGACAGGGAGTAATGAAAAACTGTTTTTT	CASSLQTGSNEKLFF
TRBJ2-3	TRBV7-2	-	-	TGTGCCAGCAGCGTAAAGCAAGGGGGAGATACGCAGTATTTT	CASSVKQGGDTQYF
TRBJ2-5	TRBV10-1	-	TRBD1	TGCGCCAGCAGTGCCCGGACAGGGGGGGGCGAGACCCAGTACTTC	CASSARTGGGETQYF
TRBJ2-2	TRBV10-3	-	-	TGTGCCACCGCGTTTAGGAAGGTGAACACCGGGGAGCTGTTTTTT	CATAFRKVNTGELFF
TRBJ1-1	TRBV30	few	-	TGTGCCTGGAGTGCCGGGATGAACACTGAAGCTTTCTTT	CAWSAGMNTEAFF
TRBJ2-7	TRBV5-8	-	-	TGTGCCAGCAGCTGGGCCGGGACATTATCCTACGAGCAGTACTTC	CASSWAGTLSYEQYF
TRBJ2-2	TRBV3-1/TRBV3-2	few	-	TGTGCCAGCAGCTCAAATAGTGGCAGCCCGAACACCGGGGAGCTGTTTTTT	CASSSNSGSPNTGELFF
TRBJ1-1	TRBV19	once	-	TGTGCCAGTAGTATAGGGACATCCACTGAAGCTTTCTTT	CASSIGTSTEAFF
TRBJ2-7	TRBV6-1	-	TRBD2	TGTGCCAGCAGTGAATTCAAGGCTAGCGGGGGGTTTACCTACGAGCAGTACTTC	CASSEFKASGGFTYEQYF
TRBJ2-1	TRBV6-5	-	-	TGTGCCAGCAGCGGACAGCGAACGAGGCTCTTCTTC	CASSGQRTRLFF
TRBJ1-1	TRBV23-1	few	TRBD1	TGCGCCAGCATCACCGGGACAGGGGGGAAGAACACTGAAGCTTTCTTT	CASITGTGGKNTEAFF
TRBJ2-3	TRBV5-1	-	-	TGCGCCAGCAGCCCGACTAGAGATACGCAGTATTTT	CASSPTRDTQYF
TRBJ2-1	TRBV19	-	-	TGTGCCAGTAGTATAGATCGGGGGCGGGGGCGAACCTACAATGAGCAGTTCTTC	CASSIDRGRGRTYNEQFF
TRBJ2-7	TRBV19	-	-	TGTGCCAGTACTAATGGTAGAGCACCCTACGAGCAGTACTTC	CASTNGRAPYEQYF
TRBJ1-1	TRBV6-5	-	TRBD1	TGTGCCAGCAGACGCGCCGGGACAGGAAACACTGAAGCTTTCTTT	CASRRAGTGNTEAFF